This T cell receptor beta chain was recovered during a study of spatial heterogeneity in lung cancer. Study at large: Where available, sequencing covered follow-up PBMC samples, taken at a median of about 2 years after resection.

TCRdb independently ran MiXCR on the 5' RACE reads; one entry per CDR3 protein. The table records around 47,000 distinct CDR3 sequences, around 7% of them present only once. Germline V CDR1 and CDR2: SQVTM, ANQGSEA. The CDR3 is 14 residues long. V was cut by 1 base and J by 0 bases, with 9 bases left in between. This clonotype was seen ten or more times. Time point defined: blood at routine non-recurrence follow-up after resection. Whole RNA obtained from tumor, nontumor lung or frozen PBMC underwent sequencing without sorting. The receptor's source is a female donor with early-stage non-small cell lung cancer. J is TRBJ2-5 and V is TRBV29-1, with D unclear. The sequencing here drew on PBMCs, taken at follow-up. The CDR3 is CSVEGLVYQETQYF. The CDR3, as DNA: TGCAGCGTTGAAGGGCTAGTGTACCAAGAGACCCAGTACTTC.